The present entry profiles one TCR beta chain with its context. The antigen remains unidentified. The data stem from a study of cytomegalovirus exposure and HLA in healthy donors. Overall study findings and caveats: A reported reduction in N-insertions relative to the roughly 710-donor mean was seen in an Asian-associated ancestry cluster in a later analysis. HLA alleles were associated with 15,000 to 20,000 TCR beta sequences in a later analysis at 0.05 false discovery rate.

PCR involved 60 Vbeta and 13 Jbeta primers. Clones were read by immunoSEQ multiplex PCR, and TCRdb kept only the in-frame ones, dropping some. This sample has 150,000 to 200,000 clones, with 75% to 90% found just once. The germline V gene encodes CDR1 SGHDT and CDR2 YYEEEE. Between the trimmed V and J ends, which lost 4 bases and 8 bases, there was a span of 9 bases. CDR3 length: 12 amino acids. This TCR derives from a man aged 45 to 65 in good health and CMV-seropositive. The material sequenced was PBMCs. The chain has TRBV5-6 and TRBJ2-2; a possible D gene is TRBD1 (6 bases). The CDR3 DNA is TGTGCCAGCAGCCTTACAGGGGGGGAGCTGTTTTTT. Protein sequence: CASSLTGGELFF. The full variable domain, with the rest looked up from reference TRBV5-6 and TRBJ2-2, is DAGVTQSPTHLIKTRGQQVTLRCSPKSGHDTVSWYQQALGQGPQFIFQYYEEEERQRGNFPDRFSGHQFPNYSSELNVNALLLGDSALYLCASSLTGGELFFGEGSRLTVL.